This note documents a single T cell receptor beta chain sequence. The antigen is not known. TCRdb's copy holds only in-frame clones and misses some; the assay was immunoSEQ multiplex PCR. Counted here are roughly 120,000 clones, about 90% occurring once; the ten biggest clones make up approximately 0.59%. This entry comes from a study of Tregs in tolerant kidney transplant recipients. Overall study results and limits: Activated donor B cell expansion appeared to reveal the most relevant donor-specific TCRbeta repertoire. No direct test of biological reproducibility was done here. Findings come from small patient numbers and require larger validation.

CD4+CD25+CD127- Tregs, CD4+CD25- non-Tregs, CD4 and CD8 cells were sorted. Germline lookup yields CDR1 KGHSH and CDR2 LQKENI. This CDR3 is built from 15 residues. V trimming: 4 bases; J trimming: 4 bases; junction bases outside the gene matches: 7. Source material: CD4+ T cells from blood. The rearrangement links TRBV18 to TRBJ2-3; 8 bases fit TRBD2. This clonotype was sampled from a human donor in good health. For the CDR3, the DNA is TGTGCCAGCTCACGGTCAGCGGGAGCCGCAGATACGCAGTATTTT. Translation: CASSRSAGAADTQYF.